This TCR beta chain is from a study of OX40 agonist ivuxolimab in advanced cancers. Notes on the research overall: Ivuxolimab, which targeted the costimulatory receptor OX40 (CD134), was an agonistic, fully human IgG2 monoclonal antibody. Prior anti-PD-1, anti-PD-L1 or anti-CTLA-4 therapy was permitted, and approximately 41% of dose-escalation patients had received checkpoint inhibitors. Partial responses were achieved by three dose-escalation patients, of whom one had hepatocellular carcinoma and two had cutaneous melanoma. A male proportion of about 79% and a mean age of approximately 60 years, ranging from 23 to 79, were recorded for the dose-escalation cohort. Peripheral TCRbeta sequencing was intended to test whether TCR sequence diversity was altered and clonal T-cell expansion was caused by ivuxolimab. Intravenous ivuxolimab was administered to patients every 2 weeks at six dose levels: 0.01, 0.1, 0.3, 1.5, 3 and 10 mg/kg. The paper describes the monotherapy dose-escalation part (N of about 50 patients) of the phase I trial of ivuxolimab. Of the approximately 54 patients in dose escalation, 19 had hepatocellular carcinoma, some 15 had melanoma, 9 had renal cell carcinoma and 9 had head and neck cancer.

Of note for this clone: Its cognate antigen has yet to be identified. One base away there is no much larger clone; base qualities are not given.

The paper's findings and limits, for the study overall: Antigen specificity was not determined for the clonally expanded peripheral T cells. Low levels of normalized T-cell clonal expansion were also shown by some nonresponding patients. After ivuxolimab, expanded clones were on average more numerous among CD8+ T cells than among CD4+ T cells. Partial responders in the 0.1-3.0 mg/kg groups had among the lowest normalized peripheral clonal expansion, especially among CD8+ T cells. At doses from 0.1 to 3.0 mg/kg, clonal expansion was seen in both CD4+ and CD8+ blood T cells between baseline and week 6.

The germline V gene encodes CDR1 SGDLS and CDR2 YYNGEE. Inclusive of the bounding cysteine and phenylalanine, the CDR3 is 15 residues long. Only the CDR3 DNA is retained, 45 bases long and in frame from the first base. V loses 0 bases, J loses 6 bases, and the germline ends lie 13 bases apart. Genomic DNA was extracted from sorted cells for sequencing of the TCRbeta CDR3 region. TCRbeta CDR3 regions were sequenced using the immunoSEQ Assay. TCRdb stores this immuneACCESS table with in-frame sequences only. Part of the clones is absent; in the studies checked, under half of the shortfall reflects unresolved V genes, and no reason is known for the rest. The sample contains fewer than 100,000 clones, approximately 90% of them found a single time. The top ten clonotypes cover roughly 0.5% of the sample. The trial excluded patients who had a history of autoimmune disease or were on systemic immunosuppression. Peripheral blood for TCR sequencing was collected from all dose cohorts at baseline, on cycle 4 day 1, and on cycle 7 day 1. The samples were drawn from a first-in-human, open-label, multicenter phase I dose-escalation trial of ivuxolimab. The trial enrolled adults with locally advanced or metastatic head and neck squamous cell, hepatocellular, melanoma or renal cell carcinoma. Before TCR sequencing, CD4+ and CD8+ T cells were separately sorted from peripheral blood.

This TCR was recovered from an adult with an advanced solid tumor such as melanoma, head and neck, liver or kidney cancer. This sample comprised CD4+ or CD8+ T cells sorted from blood, obtained in a trial of the OX40 agonist ivuxolimab. Recombination connected TRBV9 to TRBJ1-5; the best D guess is TRBD1, with 5 bases matching. CDR3 reads: CASSVDVGDRQPQHF. The bases are TGTGCCAGCAGCGTAGATGTGGGGGATCGTCAGCCCCAGCATTTT.